Below are 24 T cell receptor beta chains sequenced from a single sample in a study of human T cells and chemical hapten exposure. Time point given: patch test 1, 2 weeks after DPC sensitization. Treatment defined: therapeutic diphenylcyclopropenone sensitization with weekly scalp DPC. A single record per CDR3 protein comes from TCRdb applying MiXCR to the RACE reads. This table has tens of thousands of distinct CDR3 sequences, 10% appearing once. This sample comprised whole blood, obtained in connection with sensitization to the hapten diphenylcyclopropenone (DPC). All receptors come from a woman between 45 and 60 years old with alopecia areata. Some clones in this sample may be carry-over from other donors' samples.

This chain joins TRBV14 and TRBJ1-4; D gene ambiguous. The V end was cut by 4 bases, the J end by 10 bases, with 13 bases between. Germline V gene data show CDR1 as SGHDN and CDR2 as FVKESK. The CDR3 is 13 amino acids. The CDR3: CASSPRGGGKLFF. As DNA, the CDR3 is TGTGCCAGCAGCCCCCGGGGAGGCGGAAAACTGTTTTTT.

This clonotype has only a few counts. The chain links TRBV18 to TRBJ2-7, with TRBD1 matching over 9 bases. CDR3 length equals 15 residues. Per the germline V gene, CDR1 is KGHSH and CDR2 is LQKENI. V shed 2 bases, J shed 2 bases, and the junction held 4 bases outside the gene matches. CDR3 amino acids: CASSPGTGLTYEQYF. The CDR3 region has the DNA TGTGCCAGCTCACCAGGGACAGGGTTAACCTACGAGCAGTACTTC.

This clonotype was seen repeatedly, ten times or more. The chain has TRBV12-3 or TRBV12-4 and TRBJ1-4; TRBD1 might be the D (6 bases). V gave up 6 bases and J gave up 8 bases, with 13 bases separating them. The CDR3 totals 13 residues. The DNA of the CDR3 is TGTGCCAGCAGGCCCCCAGGGGAGGAAAAACTGTTTTTT. It encodes CASRPPGEEKLFF.

This clonotype has more than one count but fewer than ten. The chain recombines TRBV29-1 with TRBJ1-2; D is ambiguous. CDR3 size: 12 residues. Germline V gene data show CDR1 as SQVTM and CDR2 as ANQGSEA. V lost 0 bases and J 4 bases, leaving 6 bases between the germline ends. CDR3 sequence reads: CSVEEQPYGYTF. In nucleotides, the CDR3 is TGCAGCGTTGAAGAACAGCCCTATGGCTACACCTTC.

This rearrangement joins TRBV19 to TRBJ2-5; TRBD2 aligns across 11 bases. The CDR3 loop spans 16 amino acids. V gave up 5 bases and J gave up 4 bases; unmatched junction bases: 9. Germline V gene data show CDR1 as LNHDA and CDR2 as SQIVND (reference sequence). Here the CDR3 reads CASSALRTSGSETQYF. In nucleotides, the CDR3 is TGTGCCAGTAGTGCGCTACGGACTAGCGGGTCAGAGACCCAGTACTTC.

The chain combines TRBV11-2 with TRBJ2-1; TRBD2 matches at 13 bases. Germline CDR1 reads SGHAT; CDR2 reads FQNNGV. Trimming removed 6 bases from V and 7 bases from J; junction bases left unmatched: 12. This CDR3 has 17 residues. The chain's CDR3 is CASRRTSGRGPANEQFF. CDR3 DNA: TGTGCCAGCAGACGGACTAGCGGGAGAGGGCCCGCGAATGAGCAGTTCTTC. Based on the CDR3 plus reference TRBV11-2 and TRBJ2-1, the full variable domain is EAGVAQSPRYKIIEKRQSVAFWCNPISGHATLYWYQQILGQGPKLLIQFQNNGVVDDSQLPKDRFSAERLKGVDSTLKIQPAKLEDSAVYLCASRRTSGRGPANEQFFGPGTRLTVL.

The chain has TRBV7-6 and TRBJ2-6; no clear D gene. Germline V CDR1 and CDR2: SGHVS, FNYEAQ. The CDR3 has 13 amino acids. Trimming removed 4 bases from V and 3 bases from J, with 4 bases in between. DNA for the CDR3: TGTGCCAGCAGCTCTTATGGGGCCAACGTCCTGACTTTC. This translates into CASSSYGANVLTF.

This clonotype was seen a few times. The genes are TRBV5-4 and TRBJ2-3; TRBD2 aligns across 7 bases. Germline V gene lookup returns CDR1 SGHNT and CDR2 YYREEE (reference sequence). The CDR3 has 15 amino acids. Losses at the gene ends were 6 bases for V and 2 bases for J; bases not matched to a gene: 9. CDR3 region: CASTTSAGYTDTQYF. CDR3 nucleotides: TGTGCCAGCACCACCTCAGCGGGGTACACAGATACGCAGTATTTT.

This chain joins TRBV5-1 and TRBJ2-7; 10 bases map to TRBD2. Germline CDR1 and CDR2: SGHRS and YFSETQ. V shed 4 bases and J 0 bases; nucleotides not matched to a gene: 4. CDR3 length: 15 amino acids. The CDR3 DNA follows: TGCGCCAGCAGCCCCTCTAGCGGGAGCTCCTACGAGCAGTACTTC. This encodes CASSPSSGSSYEQYF.

The chain employs TRBV9 and TRBJ2-1, with TRBD2 as a possible D gene (6 bases). V lost 4 bases to trimming and J lost 6 bases, with 14 bases between them. CDR1 is SGDLS and CDR2 is YYNGEE in the germline V gene. The CDR3 is 14 amino acids. The CDR3 region has the DNA TGTGCCAGCAGCCCCGATGGGGGGATCAATGAGCAGTTCTTC. Amino acids: CASSPDGGINEQFF.

This clonotype was observed many times. The chain joins TRBV6-2 or TRBV6-3 to TRBJ2-1; D ambiguous. There are 13 residues in the CDR3. Germline V lookup: CDR1 MNHEY, CDR2 SVGEGT. Trimming left V 8 bases short and J 1 base short, with 9 bases between. The CDR3 coding sequence is TGTGCCAGCTCGGATAGGTCCTACAATGAGCAGTTCTTC. Translating it yields CASSDRSYNEQFF.

The V gene is TRBV7-2, the J gene TRBJ2-7; 7 nucleotides align to TRBD2. Germline trimming cut 4 bases from V and 4 bases from J; bases unmatched to any gene: 13. The CDR3 extends over 16 amino acids. Per the germline V gene, CDR1 is SGHTA and CDR2 is FQGNSA. The CDR3 region is CASSSGASGAGYEQYF. CDR3 nucleotide sequence: TGTGCCAGCAGCTCGGGCGCTAGCGGAGCGGGGTACGAGCAGTACTTC.

CDR3 DNA: TGTGCCAGCAGTGCATCGGGACAGATCTTCCTGGCGGGGGCCAACGTCCTGACTTTC. This sequence encodes CASSASGQIFLAGANVLTF. The chain carries TRBV12-3 or TRBV12-4 and TRBJ2-6; 7 bases match TRBD1. V was pared by 5 bases and J by 4 bases, with 17 bases of the junction left unmatched. The CDR3 has 19 amino acids.

This chain joins TRBV6-5 and TRBJ2-7, with 9 positions matching TRBD1. The CDR3 loop spans 14 amino acids. CDR1 and CDR2 from the germline V gene are MNHEY and SVGAGI. The V segment lost 6 bases and the J segment 6 bases; nucleotides outside the gene matches: 9. CDR3 coding DNA: TGTGCCAGCAGCCAGGACAGGGGAGTACGCGAGCAGTACTTC. Its translation: CASSQDRGVREQYF.

The sample holds a few counts of this clonotype. The chain has TRBV11-2 and TRBJ2-3; D unclear. V lost 5 bases to trimming and J lost 2 bases, with 17 bases between them. This CDR3 is built from 16 residues. The germline V gene has CDR1 SGHAT and CDR2 FQNNGV. CDR3 residues: CASSLSDTGNTDTQYF. CDR3 DNA: TGTGCCAGCAGCCTCTCCGACACCGGAAACACAGATACGCAGTATTTT.

This clonotype was seen repeatedly, ten times or more. V gene TRBV18 combines with J gene TRBJ1-1; TRBD1 matches 7 bases. Germline V gene data show CDR1 as KGHSH and CDR2 as LQKENI. V lost 3 bases to trimming and J lost 1 base; unmatched junction nucleotides: 2. CDR3 length: 14 residues. The CDR3 protein is CASSPGQQNTEAFF. In DNA form, the CDR3 reads TGTGCCAGCTCACCGGGACAGCAGAACACTGAAGCTTTCTTT.

On this clonotype itself: A much larger clone sits a single nucleotide away, making a read error possible. V gene TRBV7-9 combines with J gene TRBJ2-3; 7 nucleotides line up with TRBD1. This CDR3 has 13 amino acids. Looked up from germline, CDR1 is SEHNR and CDR2 is FQNEAQ (reference sequence). CDR3 DNA sequence: TGTGCCAGAAGCTCCGGGACAGTTGAGTCGCAGTATTTT. Its protein is CARSSGTVESQYF. Full variable domain (outside the CDR3, taken from reference TRBV7-9 and TRBJ2-3): DTGVSQNPRHKITKRGQNVTFRCDPISEHNRLYWYRQTLGQGPEFLTYFQNEAQLEKSRLLSDRFSAERPKGSFSTLEIQRTEQGDSAMYLCARSSGTVESQYFGPGTRLTVL.

The chain employs TRBV18 and TRBJ1-5; D is uncertain. This CDR3 is built from 16 residues. CDR1 is KGHSH and CDR2 is LQKENI in the germline V gene. V was cut by 3 bases and J by 1 base, with 13 bases left in between. The CDR3 sequence is CASSPRTGESNQPQHF. The CDR3 coding sequence is TGTGCCAGCTCACCGCGTACGGGTGAGAGCAATCAGCCCCAGCATTTT.

This clonotype came up many times. The chain couples TRBV7-6 to TRBJ2-7; D gene uncertain. Germline V gene sequence: CDR1 SGHVS, CDR2 FNYEAQ. There are 12 residues in the CDR3. V lost 1 base and J lost 2, with 3 bases in between. CDR3 sequence reads: CASSLEPYEQYF. CDR3 DNA sequence: TGTGCCAGCAGCTTAGAGCCCTACGAGCAGTACTTC.

This clonotype was detected ten times or more. The genes are TRBV5-6 and TRBJ2-1; TRBD1 matches at 9 bases. The CDR3 runs 15 residues. From germline, CDR1 is SGHDT and CDR2 YYEEEE. Germline trimming cut 2 bases from V and 2 bases from J; bases unmatched to any gene: 2. CDR3 residues: CASSFWTGAYNEQFF. DNA for the CDR3: TGTGCCAGCAGCTTTTGGACAGGGGCCTACAATGAGCAGTTCTTC.

This clonotype was detected only a few times. The chain joins TRBV20-1 to TRBJ2-3, with a tentative D call TRBD2 (6 bases). Looked up from germline, CDR1 is DFQATT and CDR2 is SNEGSKA (reference sequence). Deletions cut 4 bases from V and 0 bases from J, with 20 bases between. The CDR3 totals 17 residues. The CDR3 spells CSATLIGGGFSTDTQYF. Written as DNA, the CDR3 is TGCAGTGCTACTTTAATCGGGGGAGGATTTAGCACAGATACGCAGTATTTT.

The rearrangement links TRBV4-3 to TRBJ2-3, with 10 bases lining up with TRBD2. J gave up 3 bases and V 3 bases, and 6 bases lay outside the gene matches. Germline CDR1 LGHNA, CDR2 YSLEER. The CDR3 consists of 16 residues. CDR3 DNA: TGCGCCAGCAGCCAGGCTAGCGGGAGTTTTACAGATACGCAGTATTTT. Amino acids: CASSQASGSFTDTQYF.

This clonotype was seen a handful of times. CDR3 region: CASSPLGAANEQFF. CDR3 sequence (DNA): TGTGCCAGCAGCCCCCTGGGAGCAGCCAATGAGCAGTTCTTC. The chain carries TRBV3-1 and TRBJ2-1; D may be TRBD2 (5 bases). Trimming removed 4 bases from V and 6 bases from J, with 13 bases in between. Germline V CDR1 and CDR2: LGHDT, YNNKEL (reference sequence). The CDR3 runs to 14 residues.

This clonotype occurred a few times. V gene TRBV20-1 combines with J gene TRBJ2-1; D uncertain. The CDR3 loop spans 14 amino acids. The germline V gene encodes CDR1 DFQATT and CDR2 SNEGSKA (reference sequence). V lost 0 bases to trimming and J lost 0 bases, with 6 bases between them. Here the CDR3 reads CSARDGSSYNEQFF. The CDR3 DNA reads TGCAGTGCTAGAGATGGAAGCTCCTACAATGAGCAGTTCTTC.